This is a list of T cell receptor beta chains from one sample in a study of T cells after yellow fever vaccination. From the 5' RACE reads, TCRdb called clonotypes with MiXCR, one entry per CDR3 protein. The sample carries about 220,000 distinct CDR3 sequences, under 3.5% recorded once. The starting material was CD4+ T cells sorted from PBMCs, obtained 10 days after the yellow fever booster vaccination. The origin of the receptors is a young man who received the YFV17D yellow fever vaccine. CDR3s include the opening cysteine and the closing phenylalanine or tryptophan. The D gene is left open where the match is weak. Rows may omit the clone size; those that give it use once, few, many or a size class.

TRBJ1-1 TRBV6-5 many TRBD1 CASSSGTVEAFF TGTGCCAGCAGTTCAGGGACAGTTGAAGCTTTCTTT
TRBJ2-2 TRBV7-7 NA NA CASRPGGGNTGELFF TGTGCCAGCAGACCGGGGGGCGGAAACACCGGGGAGCTGTTTTTT
TRBJ1-5 TRBV28 many NA CASSLTGVGQPQHF TGTGCCAGCAGTTTAACGGGTGTCGGTCAGCCCCAGCATTTT
TRBJ2-2 TRBV18 many NA CASSPPWGGDLSGELFF TGTGCCAGCTCACCACCGTGGGGGGGCGATCTCTCCGGGGAGCTGTTTTTT
TRBJ2-1 TRBV18 many TRBD1 CASSPPTGYNEQFF TGTGCCAGCTCACCTCCGACAGGGTACAATGAGCAGTTCTTC
TRBJ2-1 TRBV5-1 many NA CASSPIDSSYNEQFF TGCGCCAGCAGCCCGATCGATAGCTCCTACAATGAGCAGTTCTTC
TRBJ2-1 TRBV7-2 few TRBD2 CASSSDQRGYNEQFF TGTGCCAGCAGCTCCGACCAGCGGGGGTACAATGAGCAGTTCTTC
TRBJ2-7 TRBV27 many NA CASSSGTPVWEQYF TGTGCCAGCAGCTCCGGGACCCCGGTGTGGGAGCAGTACTTC
TRBJ2-2 TRBV6-2/TRBV6-3 NA TRBD2 CASSPSGGKTGELFF TGTGCCAGCAGTCCCAGCGGGGGCAAAACCGGGGAGCTGTTTTTT
TRBJ2-3 TRBV5-1 NA NA CASSPPPLDHTQYF TGCGCCAGCAGCCCCCCTCCCCTCGATCATACGCAGTATTTT
TRBJ1-2 TRBV18 few NA CASSQEANYGYTF TGTGCCAGCTCACAGGAAGCTAACTATGGCTACACCTTC
TRBJ2-1 TRBV6-5 few TRBD1 CATEAGTGTNEQFF TGTGCCACCGAGGCCGGGACAGGGACCAATGAGCAGTTCTTC
TRBJ2-5 TRBV20-1 few TRBD2 CSVNAGGFGETQYF TGCAGTGTGAACGCGGGGGGTTTTGGAGAGACCCAGTACTTC
TRBJ2-7 TRBV7-2 many NA CASSLRQGWYEQYF TGTGCCAGCAGCTTGCGCCAGGGATGGTACGAGCAGTACTTC
TRBJ2-3 TRBV9 few TRBD2 CASSVAAYTGGGTDTQYF TGTGCCAGCAGCGTAGCGGCTTATACGGGGGGGGGCACAGATACGCAGTATTTT
TRBJ1-2 TRBV20-1 few NA CSAPDTAYGYTF TGCAGTGCCCCGGACACGGCCTATGGCTACACCTTC
TRBJ1-1 TRBV7-9 few NA CASSRSNTEAFF TGTGCCAGCAGCCGCTCGAACACTGAAGCTTTCTTT
TRBJ2-5 TRBV20-1 NA TRBD2 CSARDGTSILETQYF TGCAGTGCTAGAGATGGGACTAGTATTTTAGAGACCCAGTACTTC
TRBJ1-3 TRBV9 NA NA CASSASGAPGNTIYF TGTGCCAGCAGCGCCTCAGGGGCCCCTGGAAACACCATATATTTT
TRBJ1-1 TRBV6-5 many NA CASRKTLMNTEAFF TGTGCCAGCAGGAAGACACTCATGAACACTGAAGCTTTCTTT
TRBJ2-3 TRBV3-1 many TRBD1 CASSPWTGGTDTQYF TGTGCCAGCAGCCCTTGGACAGGGGGCACAGATACGCAGTATTTT
TRBJ2-7 TRBV10-2 NA NA CATSEDSYEQYF TGCGCCACGTCCGAGGATTCGTACGAGCAGTACTTC
TRBJ2-4 TRBV10-3 many NA CAISDSGAGADIQYF TGTGCCATCAGTGATTCAGGGGCAGGGGCGGACATTCAGTACTTC
TRBJ2-1 TRBV6-4 many TRBD2 CASSQYPSGASLGWEQFF TGTGCCAGCAGCCAATACCCTAGCGGGGCCTCCCTTGGATGGGAGCAGTTCTTC
TRBJ2-3 TRBV20-1 NA TRBD2 CSAAPGGERRDTQYF TGCAGTGCAGCCCCGGGGGGGGAGAGAAGAGATACGCAGTATTTT
TRBJ2-5 TRBV4-2 NA NA CASSHPQGKTQYF TGTGCCAGCAGCCACCCCCAGGGAAAGACCCAGTACTTC
TRBJ2-4 TRBV14 many NA CASSQDHQKWGALAKNIQYF TGTGCCAGCAGCCAAGATCATCAAAAGTGGGGCGCATTAGCCAAAAACATTCAGTACTTC
TRBJ2-1 TRBV7-2 NA NA CASSLAPVSSYNEQFF TGTGCCAGCAGCTTAGCTCCTGTTAGCTCCTACAATGAGCAGTTCTTC
TRBJ1-5 TRBV5-1 few NA CASSWDPTGRPQHF TGCGCCAGCAGCTGGGATCCTACCGGGCGGCCCCAGCATTTT
TRBJ1-1 TRBV5-1 few TRBD1 CASRTGQGVTEAFF TGCGCCAGCCGAACAGGGCAGGGGGTCACTGAAGCTTTCTTT
TRBJ2-2 TRBV12-3/TRBV12-4 few NA CASRQGQLNTGELFF TGTGCCAGCAGACAAGGCCAGCTGAACACCGGGGAGCTGTTTTTT
TRBJ1-5 TRBV5-1 many NA CASSLAPRASNQPQHF TGCGCCAGCAGCTTGGCGCCCAGGGCTAGCAATCAGCCCCAGCATTTT
TRBJ2-3 TRBV4-3 many NA CASSQDTAVSTDTQYF TGCGCCAGCAGCCAAGATACGGCAGTGAGCACAGATACGCAGTATTTT
TRBJ2-6 TRBV6-5 few NA CASSASRNSGANVLTF TGTGCCAGCAGTGCGTCTAGGAACTCTGGGGCCAACGTCCTGACTTTC
TRBJ1-1 TRBV29-1 many NA CSVVGYTEAFF TGCAGCGTTGTTGGGTACACTGAAGCTTTCTTT
TRBJ1-5 TRBV20-1 NA NA CSAAGRTLEPQHF TGCAGTGCCGCTGGACGGACCCTGGAGCCCCAGCATTTT
TRBJ1-6 TRBV20-1 many TRBD1 CSVRDSYNSPLHF TGCAGTGTCCGGGACAGCTATAATTCACCCCTCCACTTT
TRBJ1-6 TRBV9 many NA CASSVADINSPLHF TGTGCCAGCAGCGTAGCAGATATCAATTCACCCCTCCACTTT
TRBJ1-1 TRBV7-9 few NA CASSSSMNTEAFF TGTGCCAGCAGCTCCAGTATGAACACTGAAGCTTTCTTT
TRBJ2-5 TRBV7-2 many NA CASSLGGNQETQYF TGTGCCAGCAGCTTAGGAGGGAACCAAGAGACCCAGTACTTC
TRBJ1-6 TRBV5-1 many TRBD1 CASSETTGRSPLHF TGCGCCAGCAGCGAGACGACAGGGAGATCACCCCTCCACTTT